Below, 20 T cell receptor beta chains from the same sample are listed, as sequenced in a study of blood T cell repertoires in COVID-19. Only in-frame clones appear in the TCRdb table, and some are missing; sequencing was by immunoSEQ multiplex PCR. The sample lists about 66,000 clones, 86% occurring once. The sample consisted of peripheral blood. The receptors stem from a man aged 50 or older with active COVID-19.

This chain links TRBV24-1 with TRBJ1-2, with D tentatively TRBD1 (6 bases). The V gene's germline CDR1 is KGHDR and CDR2 SFDVKD. V lost 9 bases, J lost 7 bases, and 14 bases lay in between. CDR3 length: 12 amino acids. CDR3 sequence: CATFAQGFGYTF. DNA of the CDR3: TGTGCCACCTTCGCACAGGGCTTTGGCTACACCTTC.

V usage is TRBV11-2 and J usage is TRBJ2-1; D gene uncertain. Germline CDR1 is SGHAT and CDR2 is FQNNGV. Trimming took 6 bases from V and 3 from J, leaving 18 bases between them. The CDR3 spans 16 residues. Written as DNA, the CDR3 is TGTGCCAGCAGTCCCCCCTATAGACAATTCTACAATGAGCAGTTCTTC. This encodes CASSPPYRQFYNEQFF.

As for this clone: At the DNA level, this CDR3 is encoded by other sequences in the same sample as well. This chain joins TRBV4-1 and TRBJ1-5; tentative D call: TRBD1 (6 bases). Per the germline V gene, CDR1 is MGHRA and CDR2 is YSYEKL. This CDR3 contains 14 residues. Trimming stripped 1 base from V and 4 bases from J, with 8 bases between. CDR3 residues: CASSQAQGNQPQHF. The CDR3 DNA reads as TGCGCCAGCAGCCAAGCGCAGGGGAATCAGCCCCAGCATTTT.

The V gene is TRBV19, the J gene TRBJ2-2, with 7 bases lining up with TRBD2. V dropped 6 bases and J dropped 4; count of bases not matched to a gene: 5. CDR3 length: 14 residues. Germline V lookup: CDR1 LNHDA, CDR2 SQIVND (reference sequence). CDR3 DNA: TGTGCCAGTAGCTGGGGGAGGGGCACCGGGGAGCTGTTTTTT. As protein: CASSWGRGTGELFF.

Here the CDR3 reads CASSRQGLAYNEQFF. The CDR3 bases are TGCGCCAGCAGCCGACAGGGACTAGCGTACAATGAGCAGTTCTTC. The chain carries TRBV4-1 and TRBJ2-1, with TRBD2 identical over 10 bases. The J segment lost 4 bases and the V segment lost 4 bases, leaving 4 bases of the junction unmatched. The CDR3 loop spans 15 amino acids. From germline, CDR1 is MGHRA and CDR2 YSYEKL.

The rearrangement links TRBV27 to TRBJ2-5, with D perhaps matching TRBD2 (6 bases). The V end lost 6 bases, the J end lost 10 bases, and 18 bases lay between the germline ends. CDR3 length: 13 residues. The germline gives CDR1 MNHEY, CDR2 SMNVEV (reference sequence). CDR3 DNA: TGTGCCAGCAGCGAGTCAGGGTCGGAGGGCCAGTACTTC. Translation gives CASSESGSEGQYF.

V gene TRBV12-5 combines with J gene TRBJ2-5; perhaps TRBD1 as D (6 bases). Germline V lookup: CDR1 LGHNT, CDR2 FRNRAP. Trimming took off 1 base at V and 4 bases at J, with 13 bases between the two ends. The CDR3 runs 15 residues. For the CDR3, the DNA is TGTGCTAGTGGTTTGGGCAGGGGATCGGGAGAGACCCAGTACTTC. Translating it yields CASGLGRGSGETQYF.

The chain combines TRBV6-5 with TRBJ1-2; TRBD1 matches at 10 bases. Germline CDR1 is MNHEY and CDR2 is SVGAGI. There are 14 residues in the CDR3. CDR3 protein: CASGQGSVNYGYTF. The CDR3 nucleotides read TGTGCTTCGGGACAGGGGAGTGTTAACTATGGCTACACCTTC.

The chain carries TRBV19 and TRBJ2-1; 8 bases are a match to TRBD1. V shed 5 bases, J shed 0 bases, and the junction held 6 bases outside the gene matches. The CDR3 runs to 16 residues. Germline CDR1 is LNHDA and CDR2 is SQIVND (reference sequence). CDR3 nucleotides: TGTGCCAGTAGTGTGGACAGGGCAAGCTCCTACAATGAGCAGTTCTTC. It encodes CASSVDRASSYNEQFF.

The rearrangement joins TRBV7-9 to TRBJ2-7, with 11 bases identical to TRBD1. J gave up 5 bases and V 5 bases, and 8 bases lay outside the gene matches. The CDR3 length is 15 residues. The germline V gene has CDR1 SEHNR and CDR2 FQNEAQ (reference sequence). The CDR3 reads CASSLTGTGGHEQYF. Here the CDR3 DNA reads TGTGCCAGCAGCCTGACCGGGACAGGGGGGCACGAGCAGTACTTC. The full variable domain, rest sourced from reference TRBV7-9 and TRBJ2-7, is DTGVSQNPRHKITKRGQNVTFRCDPISEHNRLYWYRQTLGQGPEFLTYFQNEAQLEKSRLLSDRFSAERPKGSFSTLEIQRTEQGDSAMYLCASSLTGTGGHEQYFGPGTRLTVT.

The rearrangement joins TRBV27 to TRBJ1-5; no definite D call. CDR3 size: 15 residues. V shed 5 bases and J shed 0 bases, with 11 bases lying between them. CDR1 is MNHEY, CDR2 SMNVEV, per germline (reference sequence). The chain's CDR3 is CASSPRSSSNQPQHF. CDR3 nucleotides: TGTGCCAGCAGTCCTCGTAGCAGTAGCAATCAGCCCCAGCATTTT.

The J gene is TRBJ1-2, the V gene TRBV3-1 (or the pseudogene TRBV3-2), with D unresolved. V lost 1 base, J lost 4 bases, and 4 bases lay in between. The CDR3 runs 12 residues. Germline V lookup: CDR1 LGHDT, CDR2 YNNKEL (reference sequence). The CDR3 is CASSQGAYGYTF. CDR3 bases: TGTGCCAGCAGCCAAGGCGCCTATGGCTACACCTTC.

This clone was seen only once. The chain links TRBV18 to TRBJ2-2; D ambiguous. From germline, CDR1 is KGHSH and CDR2 LQKENI. The CDR3 runs 14 residues. V was pared by 3 bases and J by 5 bases, with 10 bases between. The CDR3 sequence: CASSPAAATGELFF. CDR3 bases: TGTGCCAGCTCACCCGCGGCGGCGACCGGGGAGCTGTTTTTT. Using reference TRBV18 and TRBJ2-2 for the parts outside the CDR3, the full variable domain is NAGVMQNPRHLVRRRGQEARLRCSPMKGHSHVYWYRQLPEEGLKFMVYLQKENIIDESGMPKERFSAEFPKEGPSILRIQQVVRGDSAAYFCASSPAAATGELFFGEGSRLTVL.

The CDR3 reads CASSLGLAGPYEQYF. For the CDR3, the DNA is TGTGCCAGCAGCTTAGGCCTAGCGGGGCCCTACGAGCAGTACTTC. V gene TRBV11-1 combines with J gene TRBJ2-7, with 9 bases matching TRBD2. The CDR3 sequence is 15 residues long. From germline, CDR1 is SGHAT and CDR2 FQDESV (reference sequence). V was pared by 1 base and J by 2 bases, with 3 bases of the junction left unmatched.

The chain links TRBV30 to TRBJ2-5; no definite D call. The germline gives CDR1 GTSNPN, CDR2 SVGIG (reference sequence). V gave up 2 bases and J gave up 3 bases, with 13 bases separating them. CDR3 size: 14 residues. The CDR3 loop reads CAWSLHQNKETQYF. In nucleotides, the CDR3 is TGTGCCTGGAGTTTACACCAGAATAAAGAGACCCAGTACTTC.

V usage is TRBV5-5 and J usage is TRBJ2-7; TRBD1 is a possible D gene (5 bases). Trimming cost V 2 bases and J 5 bases, with 11 bases left between them. The CDR3 length is 13 residues. Germline CDR1 SGHKS, CDR2 YYEKEE (reference sequence). For the CDR3, the DNA is TGTGCCAGCAGCTTAGGGGCGCGCAACGAGCAGTACGTC. The encoded protein is CASSLGARNEQYV.

The V call is TRBV5-6, the J call TRBJ2-1; 11 positions agree with TRBD2. The V segment lost 4 bases and the J segment 4 bases; nucleotides outside the gene matches: 7. CDR3 size: 16 residues. Germline loops: CDR1 SGHDT, CDR2 YYEEEE. The CDR3 DNA follows: TGTGCCAGCAGCCGGCTGACTAGCGGGGAGTACAATGAGCAGTTCTTC. Its translation: CASSRLTSGEYNEQFF.

J is TRBJ1-6 and V is TRBV19; tentative D call: TRBD1 (5 bases). From germline, CDR1 is LNHDA and CDR2 SQIVND (reference sequence). V lost 6 bases and J lost 3, with 12 bases in between. The CDR3 has 15 residues. The CDR3 sequence is CASRSDRLYNSPLHF. DNA for the CDR3: TGTGCCAGTAGATCAGACAGACTCTATAATTCACCCCTCCACTTT.

The chain joins TRBV9 to TRBJ1-2; D call uncertain. Germline CDR1 reads SGDLS; CDR2 reads YYNGEE. The CDR3 sequence is 15 residues long. V was clipped by 0 bases and J by 4 bases, with 13 bases between them. The CDR3 loop reads CASSVATGVSYGYTF. The CDR3 DNA reads TGTGCCAGCAGCGTAGCTACCGGGGTCTCCTATGGCTACACCTTC.

The chain couples TRBV24-1 to TRBJ1-5, with TRBD1 matching over 9 bases. The CDR3 has 16 residues. Germline lookup yields CDR1 KGHDR and CDR2 SFDVKD. J gave up 2 bases and V 2 bases, and 3 bases lay outside the gene matches. DNA of the CDR3: TGTGCCACCAGTGATTCCCGGACAGGGGGCAATCAGCCCCAGCATTTT. Translating it yields CATSDSRTGGNQPQHF.